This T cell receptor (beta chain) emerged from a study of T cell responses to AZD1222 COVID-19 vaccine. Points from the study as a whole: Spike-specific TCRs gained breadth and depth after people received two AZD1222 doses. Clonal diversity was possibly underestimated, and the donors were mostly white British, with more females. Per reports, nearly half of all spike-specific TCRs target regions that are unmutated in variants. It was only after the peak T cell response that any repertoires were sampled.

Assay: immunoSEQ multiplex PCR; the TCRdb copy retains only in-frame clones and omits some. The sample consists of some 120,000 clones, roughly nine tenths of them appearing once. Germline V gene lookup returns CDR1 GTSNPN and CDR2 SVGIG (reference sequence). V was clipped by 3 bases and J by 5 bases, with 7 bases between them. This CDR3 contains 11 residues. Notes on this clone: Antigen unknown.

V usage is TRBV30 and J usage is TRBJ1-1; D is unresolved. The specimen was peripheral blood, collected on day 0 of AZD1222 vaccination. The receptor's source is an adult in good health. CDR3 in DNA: TGTGCCTGGAGGGGAAGTACTGAAGCTTTCTTT. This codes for CAWRGSTEAFF.